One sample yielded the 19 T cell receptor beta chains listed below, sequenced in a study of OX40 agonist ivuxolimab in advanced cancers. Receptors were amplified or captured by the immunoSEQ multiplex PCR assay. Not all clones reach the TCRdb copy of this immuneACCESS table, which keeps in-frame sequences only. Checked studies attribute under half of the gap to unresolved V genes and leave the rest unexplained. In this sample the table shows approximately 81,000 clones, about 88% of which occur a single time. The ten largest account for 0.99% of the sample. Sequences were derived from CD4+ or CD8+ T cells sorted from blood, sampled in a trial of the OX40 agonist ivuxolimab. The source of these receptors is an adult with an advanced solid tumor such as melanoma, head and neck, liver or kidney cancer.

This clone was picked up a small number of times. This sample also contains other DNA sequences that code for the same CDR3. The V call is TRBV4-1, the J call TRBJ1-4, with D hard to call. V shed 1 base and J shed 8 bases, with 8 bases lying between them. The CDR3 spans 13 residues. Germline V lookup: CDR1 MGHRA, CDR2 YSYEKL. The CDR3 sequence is CASSQVTGEKLFF. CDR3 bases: TGCGCCAGCAGCCAAGTAACCGGAGAAAAACTGTTTTTT.

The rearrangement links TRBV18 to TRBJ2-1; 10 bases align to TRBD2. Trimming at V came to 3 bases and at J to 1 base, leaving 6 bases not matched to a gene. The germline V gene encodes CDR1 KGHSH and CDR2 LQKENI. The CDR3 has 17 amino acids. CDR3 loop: CASSPGLAIVSYNEQFF. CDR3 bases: TGTGCCAGCTCACCGGGACTAGCGATTGTATCCTACAATGAGCAGTTCTTC.

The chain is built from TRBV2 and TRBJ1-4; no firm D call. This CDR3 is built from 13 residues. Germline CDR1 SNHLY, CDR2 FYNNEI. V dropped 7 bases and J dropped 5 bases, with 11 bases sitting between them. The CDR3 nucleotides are TGTGCCAGCATGCGGGATTCCAATGAAAAACTGTTTTTT. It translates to CASMRDSNEKLFF.

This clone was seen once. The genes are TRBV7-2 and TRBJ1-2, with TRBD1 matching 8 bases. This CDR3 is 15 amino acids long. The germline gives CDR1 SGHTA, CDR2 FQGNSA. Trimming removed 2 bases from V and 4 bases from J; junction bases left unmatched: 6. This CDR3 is CASSLTTGGIYGYTF. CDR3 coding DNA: TGTGCCAGCAGCTTAACTACAGGGGGAATCTATGGCTACACCTTC.

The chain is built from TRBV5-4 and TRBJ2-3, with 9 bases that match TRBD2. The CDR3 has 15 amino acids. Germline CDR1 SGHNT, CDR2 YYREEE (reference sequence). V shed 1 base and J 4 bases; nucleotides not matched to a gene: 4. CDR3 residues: CASSLQAGGSDTQYF. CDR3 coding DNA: TGTGCCAGCAGCTTGCAAGCGGGGGGATCAGATACGCAGTATTTT.

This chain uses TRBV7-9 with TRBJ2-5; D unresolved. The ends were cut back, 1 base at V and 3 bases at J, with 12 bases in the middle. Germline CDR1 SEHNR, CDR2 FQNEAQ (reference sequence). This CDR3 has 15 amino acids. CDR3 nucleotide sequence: TGTGCCAGCAGCTTAGAAGTAGGGTGGGAAGAGACCCAGTACTTC. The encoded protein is CASSLEVGWEETQYF.

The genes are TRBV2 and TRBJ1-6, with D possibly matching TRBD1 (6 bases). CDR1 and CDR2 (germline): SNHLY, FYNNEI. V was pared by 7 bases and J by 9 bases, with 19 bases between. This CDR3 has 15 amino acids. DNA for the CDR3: TGTGCCAGCAAGGGGGGATACAACGGTGGTTCACCCCTCCACTTT. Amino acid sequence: CASKGGYNGGSPLHF. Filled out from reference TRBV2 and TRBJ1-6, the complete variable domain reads EPEVTQTPSHQVTQMGQEVILRCVPISNHLYFYWYRQILGQKVEFLVSFYNNEISEKSEIFDDQFSVERPDGSNFTLKIRSTKLEDSAMYFCASKGGYNGGSPLHFGNGTRLTVT.

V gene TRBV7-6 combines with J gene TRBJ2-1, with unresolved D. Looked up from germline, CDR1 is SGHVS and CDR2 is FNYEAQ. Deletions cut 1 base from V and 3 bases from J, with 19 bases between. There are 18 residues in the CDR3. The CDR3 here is CASSLGSSLESFYNEQFF. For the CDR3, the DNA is TGTGCCAGCAGCTTAGGCTCGTCCCTAGAGTCCTTCTACAATGAGCAGTTCTTC.

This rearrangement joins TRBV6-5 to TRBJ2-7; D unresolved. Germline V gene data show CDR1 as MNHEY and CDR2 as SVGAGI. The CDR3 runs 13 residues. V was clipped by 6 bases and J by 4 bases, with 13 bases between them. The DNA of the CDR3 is TGTGCCAGCAGAGTCGCGTACGAATACGAGCAGTACTTC. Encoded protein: CASRVAYEYEQYF.

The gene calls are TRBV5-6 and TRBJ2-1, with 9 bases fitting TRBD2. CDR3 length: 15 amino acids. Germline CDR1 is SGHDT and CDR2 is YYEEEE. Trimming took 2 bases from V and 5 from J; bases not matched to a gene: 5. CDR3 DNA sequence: TGTGCCAGCAGCTTTGGGAGCGGGGGGAACAATGAGCAGTTCTTC. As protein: CASSFGSGGNNEQFF.

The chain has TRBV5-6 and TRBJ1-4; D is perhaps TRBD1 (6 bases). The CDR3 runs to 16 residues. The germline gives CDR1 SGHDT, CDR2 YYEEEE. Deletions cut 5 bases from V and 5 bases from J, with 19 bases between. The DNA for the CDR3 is TGTGCCAGCAGTTCGACTTTTAGTGACAGGAATGAAAAACTGTTTTTT. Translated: CASSSTFSDRNEKLFF.

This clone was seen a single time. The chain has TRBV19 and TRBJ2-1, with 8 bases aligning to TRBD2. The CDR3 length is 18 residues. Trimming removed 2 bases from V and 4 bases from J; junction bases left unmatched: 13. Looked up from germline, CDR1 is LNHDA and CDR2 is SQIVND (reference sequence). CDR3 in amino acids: CASSIPLATGGVYNEQFF. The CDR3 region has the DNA TGTGCCAGTAGTATACCCCTCGCGACGGGAGGGGTATACAATGAGCAGTTCTTC.

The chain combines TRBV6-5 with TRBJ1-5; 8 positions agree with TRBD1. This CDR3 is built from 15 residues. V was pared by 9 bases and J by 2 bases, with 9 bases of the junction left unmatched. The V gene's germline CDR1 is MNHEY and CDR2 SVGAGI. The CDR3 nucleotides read TGTGCCAGTAAAGACAGGGGCGCTGGCAATCAGCCCCAGCATTTT. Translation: CASKDRGAGNQPQHF.

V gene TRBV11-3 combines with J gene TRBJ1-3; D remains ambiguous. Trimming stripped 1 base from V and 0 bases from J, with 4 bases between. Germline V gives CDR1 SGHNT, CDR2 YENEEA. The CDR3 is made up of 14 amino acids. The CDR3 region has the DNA TGTGCCAGCAGCTTAGCAAGCTCTGGAAACACCATATATTTT. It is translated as CASSLASSGNTIYF. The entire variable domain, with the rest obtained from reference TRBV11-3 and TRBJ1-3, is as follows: EAGVVQSPRYKIIEKKQPVAFWCNPISGHNTLYWYLQNLGQGPELLIRYENEEAVDDSQLPKDRFSAERLKGVDSTLKIQPAELGDSAVYLCASSLASSGNTIYFGEGSWLTVV.

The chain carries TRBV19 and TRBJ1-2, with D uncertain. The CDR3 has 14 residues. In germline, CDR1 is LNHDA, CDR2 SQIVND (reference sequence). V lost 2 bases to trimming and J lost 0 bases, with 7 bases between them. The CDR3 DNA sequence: TGTGCCAGTAGTATACAGATGGCTAACTATGGCTACACCTTC. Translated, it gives CASSIQMANYGYTF.

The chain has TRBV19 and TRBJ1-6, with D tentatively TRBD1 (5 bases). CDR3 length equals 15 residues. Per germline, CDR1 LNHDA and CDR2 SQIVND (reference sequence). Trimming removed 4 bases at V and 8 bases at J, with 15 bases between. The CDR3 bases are TGTGCCAGTAGTACCACAGGCGTCGGTTATTCACCCCTCCACTTT. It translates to CASSTTGVGYSPLHF. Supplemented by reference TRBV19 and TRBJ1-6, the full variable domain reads DGGITQSPKYLFRKEGQNVTLSCEQNLNHDAMYWYRQDPGQGLRLIYYSQIVNDFQKGDIAEGYSVSREKKESFPLTVTSAQKNPTAFYLCASSTTGVGYSPLHFGNGTRLTVT.

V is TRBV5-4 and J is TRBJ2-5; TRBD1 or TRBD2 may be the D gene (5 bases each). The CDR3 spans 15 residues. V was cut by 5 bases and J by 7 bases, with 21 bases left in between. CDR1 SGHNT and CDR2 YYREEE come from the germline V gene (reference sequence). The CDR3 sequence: CASSYPGTTTGTQYF. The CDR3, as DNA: TGTGCCAGCAGTTATCCCGGGACCACGACGGGGACCCAGTACTTC.

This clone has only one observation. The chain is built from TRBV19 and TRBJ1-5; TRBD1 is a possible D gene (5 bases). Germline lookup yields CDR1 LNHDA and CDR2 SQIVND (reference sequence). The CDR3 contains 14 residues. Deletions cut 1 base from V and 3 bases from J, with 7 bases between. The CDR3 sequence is CASSIGQSNQPQHF. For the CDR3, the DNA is TGTGCCAGTAGTATAGGACAGTCCAATCAGCCCCAGCATTTT. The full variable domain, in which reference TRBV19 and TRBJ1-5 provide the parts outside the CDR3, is DGGITQSPKYLFRKEGQNVTLSCEQNLNHDAMYWYRQDPGQGLRLIYYSQIVNDFQKGDIAEGYSVSREKKESFPLTVTSAQKNPTAFYLCASSIGQSNQPQHFGDGTRLSIL.

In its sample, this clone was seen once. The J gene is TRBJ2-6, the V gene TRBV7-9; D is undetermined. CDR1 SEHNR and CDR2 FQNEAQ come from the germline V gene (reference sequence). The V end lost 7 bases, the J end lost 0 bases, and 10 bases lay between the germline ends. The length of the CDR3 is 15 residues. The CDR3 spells CASILKDSGANVLTF. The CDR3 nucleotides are TGTGCCAGCATCCTCAAGGACTCTGGGGCCAACGTCCTGACTTTC.